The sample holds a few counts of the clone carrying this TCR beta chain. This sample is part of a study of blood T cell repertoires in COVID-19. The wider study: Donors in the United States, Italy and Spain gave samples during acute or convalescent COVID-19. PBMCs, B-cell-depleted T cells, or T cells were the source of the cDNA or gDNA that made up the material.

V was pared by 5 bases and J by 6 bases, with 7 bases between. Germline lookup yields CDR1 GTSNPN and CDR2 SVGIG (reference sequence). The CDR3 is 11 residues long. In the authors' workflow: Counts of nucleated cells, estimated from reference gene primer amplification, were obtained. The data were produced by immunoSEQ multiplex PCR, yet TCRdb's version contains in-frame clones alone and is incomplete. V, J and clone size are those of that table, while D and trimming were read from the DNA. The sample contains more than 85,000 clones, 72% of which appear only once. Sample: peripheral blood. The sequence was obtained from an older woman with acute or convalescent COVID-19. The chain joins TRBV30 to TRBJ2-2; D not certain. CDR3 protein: CAWGYSGELFF. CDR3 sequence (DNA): TGTGCCTGGGGCTACTCCGGGGAGCTGTTTTTT. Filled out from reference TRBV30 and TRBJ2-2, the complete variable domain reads SQTIHQWPATLVQPVGSPLSLECTVEGTSNPNLYWYRQAAGRGLQLLFYSVGIGQISSEVPQNLSASRPQDRQFILSSKKLLLSDSGFYLCAWGYSGELFFGEGSRLTVL.